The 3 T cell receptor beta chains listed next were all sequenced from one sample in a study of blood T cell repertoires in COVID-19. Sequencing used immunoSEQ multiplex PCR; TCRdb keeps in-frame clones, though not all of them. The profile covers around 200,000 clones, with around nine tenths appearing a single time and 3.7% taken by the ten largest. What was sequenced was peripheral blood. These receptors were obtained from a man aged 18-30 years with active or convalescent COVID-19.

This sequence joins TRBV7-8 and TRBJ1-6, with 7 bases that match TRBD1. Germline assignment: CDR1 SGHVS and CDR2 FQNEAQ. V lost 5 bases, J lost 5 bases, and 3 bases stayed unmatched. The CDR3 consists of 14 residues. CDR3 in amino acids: CASSPGQDNSPLHF. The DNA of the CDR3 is TGTGCCAGCAGCCCCGGACAGGATAATTCACCCCTCCACTTT.

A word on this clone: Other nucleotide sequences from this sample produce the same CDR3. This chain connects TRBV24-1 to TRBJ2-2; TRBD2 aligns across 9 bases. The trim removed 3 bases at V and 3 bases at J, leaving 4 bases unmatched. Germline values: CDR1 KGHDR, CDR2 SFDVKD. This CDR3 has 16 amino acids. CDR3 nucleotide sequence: TGTGCCACCAGTGATCCGACTAGCGGCTACACCGGGGAGCTGTTTTTT. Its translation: CATSDPTSGYTGELFF.

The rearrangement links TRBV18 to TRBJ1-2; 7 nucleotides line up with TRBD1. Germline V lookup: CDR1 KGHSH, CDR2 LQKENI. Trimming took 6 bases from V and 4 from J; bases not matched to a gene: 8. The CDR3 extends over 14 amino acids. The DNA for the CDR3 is TGTGCCAGCTCGCCCCGAGGGGGCTTCTATGGCTACACCTTC. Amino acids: CASSPRGGFYGYTF.